Sequencing of this T cell receptor (beta chain) was carried out in a study of T-cell reconstitution after alpha-beta-depleted transplantation in children. Overall study results and limits: Several hundred graft clones that had expanded were reportedly the source of alpha-beta T cells about two months after transplant. Newly produced T cells mostly provided counts and TCRbeta diversity after one year, as hyperexpanded clones declined. Surviving recipient T cells and intrathymic progenitors accounted for some patients' high TCRbeta diversity at day 60.

On this clonotype itself: Antigen specificity is unknown.

The CDR3 runs to 14 residues. Trimming left V 6 bases short and J 3 bases short, with 15 bases between. Germline lookup yields CDR1 WSHSY and CDR2 SAAADI. A library of TCRbeta sequences, prepared with unique molecular identifiers, was generated. A single record per CDR3 protein comes from TCRdb applying MiXCR to the PCR reads. The table has approximately 270,000 distinct CDR3 sequences, around 25% seen once. The chain couples TRBV10-2 to TRBJ2-7; D not resolved. The source of this sequence is a female patient aged 2-9 years who had a stem cell transplant for congenital amegakaryocytic thrombocytopenia, so the T cells may come from the graft donor. This sample comprised PBMCs, mostly from graft donor cells, obtained 360 days after TCRalphabeta/CD19-depleted stem cell transplant. DNA for the CDR3: TGCGCCAGCAGAGCCCCCTCGTTGGTCTACGAGCAGTACTTC. Translation gives CASRAPSLVYEQYF.